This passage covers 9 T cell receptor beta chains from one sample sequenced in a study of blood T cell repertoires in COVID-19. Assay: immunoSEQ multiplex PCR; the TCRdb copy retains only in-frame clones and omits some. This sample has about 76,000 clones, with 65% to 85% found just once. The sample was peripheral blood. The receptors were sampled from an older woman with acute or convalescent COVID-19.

This CDR3 is CASSLFISLFPGQLYEQYF. The CDR3 nucleotides are TGCGCCAGCAGCCTATTTATATCGTTATTTCCGGGACAGCTATACGAGCAGTACTTC. The chain carries TRBV5-1 and TRBJ2-7; 7 positions agree with TRBD1. This CDR3 has 19 residues. After removal of 4 bases from V and 4 bases from J, the junction contained 23 bases not matched to a gene. Germline CDR1 reads SGHRS; CDR2 reads YFSETQ. Based on the CDR3 plus reference TRBV5-1 and TRBJ2-7, the full variable domain is KAGVTQTPRYLIKTRGQQVTLSCSPISGHRSVSWYQQTPGQGLQFLFEYFSETQRNKGNFPGRFSGRQFSNSRSEMNVSTLELGDSALYLCASSLFISLFPGQLYEQYFGPGTRLTVT.

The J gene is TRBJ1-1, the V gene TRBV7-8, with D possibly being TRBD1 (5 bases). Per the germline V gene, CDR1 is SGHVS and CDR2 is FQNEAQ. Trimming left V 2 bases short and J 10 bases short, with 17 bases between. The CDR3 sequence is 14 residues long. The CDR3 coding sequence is TGTGCCAGCAGCTTAAGGGCGGGGGTGGAGGTAGCTTTCTTT. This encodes CASSLRAGVEVAFF.

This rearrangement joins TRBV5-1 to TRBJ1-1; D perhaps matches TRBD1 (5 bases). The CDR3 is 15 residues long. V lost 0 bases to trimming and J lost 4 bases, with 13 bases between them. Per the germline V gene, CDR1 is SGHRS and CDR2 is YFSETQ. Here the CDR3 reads CASSLGQGGATEAFF. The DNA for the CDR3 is TGCGCCAGCAGCTTGGGCCAGGGAGGTGCCACTGAAGCTTTCTTT.

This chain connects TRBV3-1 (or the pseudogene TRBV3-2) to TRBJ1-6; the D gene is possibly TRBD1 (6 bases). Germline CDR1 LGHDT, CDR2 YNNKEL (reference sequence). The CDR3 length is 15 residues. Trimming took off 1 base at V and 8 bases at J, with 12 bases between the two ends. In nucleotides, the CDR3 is TGTGCCAGCAGCCAAGCAACAGGGTGGGATTCACCCCTCCACTTT. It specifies CASSQATGWDSPLHF.

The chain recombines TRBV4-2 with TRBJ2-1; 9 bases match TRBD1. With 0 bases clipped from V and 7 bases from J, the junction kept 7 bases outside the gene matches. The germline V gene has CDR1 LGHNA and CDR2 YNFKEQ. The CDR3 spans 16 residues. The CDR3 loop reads CASSQDRDRDWNEQFF. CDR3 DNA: TGTGCCAGCAGCCAAGACCGGGACAGGGATTGGAATGAGCAGTTCTTC.

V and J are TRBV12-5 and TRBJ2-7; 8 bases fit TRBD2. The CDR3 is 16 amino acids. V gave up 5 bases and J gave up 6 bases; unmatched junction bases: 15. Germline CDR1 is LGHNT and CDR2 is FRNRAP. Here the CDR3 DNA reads TGTGCTAGTGGTCAGAACAACGGGGGGGGCTTTAGCGAGCAGTACTTC. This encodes CASGQNNGGGFSEQYF.

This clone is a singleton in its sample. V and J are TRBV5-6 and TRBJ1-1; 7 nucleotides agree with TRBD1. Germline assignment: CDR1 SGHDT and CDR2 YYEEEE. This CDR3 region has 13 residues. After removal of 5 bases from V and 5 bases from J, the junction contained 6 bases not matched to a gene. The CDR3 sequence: CASRRQGGTEAFF. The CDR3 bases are TGTGCCAGCAGACGACAGGGAGGTACTGAAGCTTTCTTT.

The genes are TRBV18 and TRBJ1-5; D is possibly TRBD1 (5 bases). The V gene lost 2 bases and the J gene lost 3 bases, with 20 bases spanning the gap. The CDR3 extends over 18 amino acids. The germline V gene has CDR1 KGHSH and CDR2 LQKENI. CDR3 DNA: TGTGCCAGCTCACCATACCGTTCAACGGGGGGTGACAATCAGCCCCAGCATTTT. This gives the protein CASSPYRSTGGDNQPQHF.

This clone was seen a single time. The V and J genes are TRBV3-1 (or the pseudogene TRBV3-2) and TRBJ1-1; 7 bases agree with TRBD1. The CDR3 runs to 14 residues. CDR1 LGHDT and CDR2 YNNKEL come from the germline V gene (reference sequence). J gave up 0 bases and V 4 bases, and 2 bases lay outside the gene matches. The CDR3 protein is CASSPGTVNTEAFF. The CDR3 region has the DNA TGTGCCAGCAGCCCAGGGACAGTGAACACTGAAGCTTTCTTT.